This TCR beta chain derives from a study of shared clonotypes between healthy human individuals. The data were produced by immunoSEQ multiplex PCR, yet TCRdb's version contains in-frame clones alone and is incomplete. The data contain 850,000 to 1,200,000 clones, roughly 75% of them singletons. The authors divided CD4+ cells into CD45RA+ naive and CD45RA-negative memory subsets. Germline CDR1 LNHDA, CDR2 SQIVND (reference sequence). This CDR3 has 17 amino acids. Trimming took 1 base from V and 5 from J, leaving 21 bases between them. Material: memory CD4+ T cells sorted from blood. Noted subset: CD45RA-negative fraction. The receptor was derived from a man in his late teens or twenties in good health. The rearrangement joins TRBV19 to TRBJ2-7; D perhaps matches TRBD2 (5 bases). The CDR3 DNA sequence: TGTGCCAGTAGTATAGTGGGTGCCGCGGGCCTCCGGGACGAGCAGTACTTC. Translating it yields CASSIVGAAGLRDEQYF. Filled out from reference TRBV19 and TRBJ2-7, the complete variable domain reads DGGITQSPKYLFRKEGQNVTLSCEQNLNHDAMYWYRQDPGQGLRLIYYSQIVNDFQKGDIAEGYSVSREKKESFPLTVTSAQKNPTAFYLCASSIVGAAGLRDEQYFGPGTRLTVT.